This TCR beta chain was documented in a study of T cells in localized non-small cell lung cancer. Whole-study findings and limits: In adjacent lung appeared a median about 58 of the top 100 tumor clones.

Measured with immunoSEQ multiplex PCR; TCRdb has only the in-frame clones, and not every one. Among tens of thousands of clones listed, roughly nine tenths were seen once. CDR1 and CDR2 from the germline V gene are MNHEY and SMNVEV (reference sequence). This CDR3 comprises 16 residues. V was shortened by 6 bases and J by 0 bases, with 17 bases between the two germline ends. The count of this clone is one. Its antigen is currently unknown. Sequencing was performed on peripheral blood, taken before any cancer treatment. The chain joins TRBV27 to TRBJ1-1; a weak D match, TRBD1 (5 bases). The receptor's source is a female donor of 60 years or more with stage I lung adenocarcinoma. The DNA for the CDR3 is TGTGCCAGCAGCTCTCTTACAGGACCGATGAACACTGAAGCTTTCTTT. It yields the protein CASSSLTGPMNTEAFF.